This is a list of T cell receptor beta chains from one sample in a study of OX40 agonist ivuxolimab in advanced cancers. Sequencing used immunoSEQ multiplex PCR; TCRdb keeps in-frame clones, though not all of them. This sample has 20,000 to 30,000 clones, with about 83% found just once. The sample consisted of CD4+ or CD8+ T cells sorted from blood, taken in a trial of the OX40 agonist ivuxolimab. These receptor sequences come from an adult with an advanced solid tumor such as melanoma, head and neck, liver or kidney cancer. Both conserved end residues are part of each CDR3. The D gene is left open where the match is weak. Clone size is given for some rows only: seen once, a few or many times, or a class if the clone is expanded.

cdr3_nt: TGTGCCAGCACCAGGGGTCATGGAGCTTTCTTT
cdr3_aa: CASTRGHGAFF
d_call: NA
j_call: TRBJ1-1
v_call: TRBV6-5
clone_size: NA

cdr3_nt: TGTGCCAGCAGTGGGAGAGGAAACACCATATATTTT
cdr3_aa: CASSGRGNTIYF
d_call: NA
j_call: TRBJ1-3
v_call: TRBV25-1
clone_size: NA

cdr3_nt: TGTGCCAGCAGCTTAGGGACAGGGGCGTACGAGCAGTACTTC
cdr3_aa: CASSLGTGAYEQYF
d_call: TRBD1
j_call: TRBJ2-7
v_call: TRBV11-2
clone_size: NA

cdr3_nt: TGTGCCAGCAGCTTAGTTTCACAGCCCTACGAGCAGTACTTC
cdr3_aa: CASSLVSQPYEQYF
d_call: NA
j_call: TRBJ2-7
v_call: TRBV7-9
clone_size: few

cdr3_nt: TGTGCCAGCAGCTTACAGGGTGAATATGGCTACACCTTC
cdr3_aa: CASSLQGEYGYTF
d_call: NA
j_call: TRBJ1-2
v_call: TRBV7-9
clone_size: NA

cdr3_nt: TGCGCCAGCAGCCGTCGGACAGGGATGAGTGAAAAACTGTTTTTT
cdr3_aa: CASSRRTGMSEKLFF
d_call: TRBD1
j_call: TRBJ1-4
v_call: TRBV5-1
clone_size: NA

cdr3_nt: TGTGCCAGCAGGACCGGGGCACAGGGGCCACTCCCGGGCACTGAAGCTTTCTTT
cdr3_aa: CASRTGAQGPLPGTEAFF
d_call: TRBD1
j_call: TRBJ1-1
v_call: TRBV5-6
clone_size: NA

cdr3_nt: TGTGCCAGCAGCGAATACAATGAGCAGTTCTTC
cdr3_aa: CASSEYNEQFF
d_call: NA
j_call: TRBJ2-1
v_call: TRBV7-9
clone_size: NA

cdr3_nt: TGTGCCAGCAGCTTTCCGGGACAGGGTTCCTACGAGCAGTACTTC
cdr3_aa: CASSFPGQGSYEQYF
d_call: TRBD1
j_call: TRBJ2-7
v_call: TRBV5-4
clone_size: once

cdr3_nt: TGTGCCAGCAGCTTAGGGGACAGCCAAGCCTACGAGCAGTACTTC
cdr3_aa: CASSLGDSQAYEQYF
d_call: TRBD1
j_call: TRBJ2-7
v_call: TRBV7-8
clone_size: NA

cdr3_nt: TGTGCCAGCAGCGCATCCATGAGTGAGACCCAGTACTTC
cdr3_aa: CASSASMSETQYF
d_call: NA
j_call: TRBJ2-5
v_call: TRBV9
clone_size: NA

cdr3_nt: TGTGCCAGCAGCTTGGGACAGGGGAACAATGAGCAGTTCTTC
cdr3_aa: CASSLGQGNNEQFF
d_call: TRBD1
j_call: TRBJ2-1
v_call: TRBV7-6
clone_size: NA

cdr3_nt: TGTGCCAGCAGCCCGACGGGAAACTATGGCTACACCTTC
cdr3_aa: CASSPTGNYGYTF
d_call: NA
j_call: TRBJ1-2
v_call: TRBV14
clone_size: NA

cdr3_nt: TGTGCCAGCAGCCGAGACACCCCTGGCACCTACAATGAGCAGTTCTTC
cdr3_aa: CASSRDTPGTYNEQFF
d_call: NA
j_call: TRBJ2-1
v_call: TRBV16
clone_size: medium-sized

cdr3_nt: TGTGCCAGCAGCTTAGCGGGGAGAGGGATAGGGACTGAAGCTTTCTTT
cdr3_aa: CASSLAGRGIGTEAFF
d_call: NA
j_call: TRBJ1-1
v_call: TRBV7-9
clone_size: NA

cdr3_nt: TGCGCCAGCAGCCATTCCGCGGGGGACCTTGGTCGGGGAAACACCATATATTTT
cdr3_aa: CASSHSAGDLGRGNTIYF
d_call: NA
j_call: TRBJ1-3
v_call: TRBV4-1
clone_size: NA

cdr3_nt: TGTGCCAGCAGTACGTCAGGGGAGGAGCAGTACTTC
cdr3_aa: CASSTSGEEQYF
d_call: NA
j_call: TRBJ2-7
v_call: TRBV13
clone_size: NA

cdr3_nt: TGTGCCAGCAGCCGTGGGACGGTAACCTACGAGCAGTACTTC
cdr3_aa: CASSRGTVTYEQYF
d_call: NA
j_call: TRBJ2-7
v_call: TRBV7-9
clone_size: NA

cdr3_nt: TGTGCCAGCAGCCAAGGTATAGGCACTGAAGCTTTCTTT
cdr3_aa: CASSQGIGTEAFF
d_call: NA
j_call: TRBJ1-1
v_call: TRBV6-5
clone_size: NA

cdr3_nt: TGTGCCAGCAGCTCACAGGGTTATAAGAATGAAGCTTTCTTT
cdr3_aa: CASSSQGYKNEAFF
d_call: NA
j_call: TRBJ1-1
v_call: TRBV5-8
clone_size: NA

cdr3_nt: TGCGCCAGCAGCCAAGCAGGGGAGGAGGAGCAGTTCTTC
cdr3_aa: CASSQAGEEEQFF
d_call: NA
j_call: TRBJ2-1
v_call: TRBV4-1
clone_size: NA

cdr3_nt: TGTGCCAGCAGTTCCACAGGGGACGGATACTACGAGCAGTACTTC
cdr3_aa: CASSSTGDGYYEQYF
d_call: TRBD1
j_call: TRBJ2-7
v_call: TRBV28
clone_size: NA

cdr3_nt: TGTGCCAGCAGGCCCATGGGGAGCTCCTACAATGAGCAGTTCTTC
cdr3_aa: CASRPMGSSYNEQFF
d_call: NA
j_call: TRBJ2-1
v_call: TRBV6-1
clone_size: NA

cdr3_nt: TGCGCCAGCAGCCCAAACTCCGGGACCGGTAACTACGAGCAGTACTTC
cdr3_aa: CASSPNSGTGNYEQYF
d_call: NA
j_call: TRBJ2-7
v_call: TRBV4-1
clone_size: NA

cdr3_nt: TGCAGCGTTGAACAGTTAAGCTCCTACAATGAGCAGTTCTTC
cdr3_aa: CSVEQLSSYNEQFF
d_call: NA
j_call: TRBJ2-1
v_call: TRBV29-1
clone_size: NA

cdr3_nt: TGTGCCAGCAGCTACTCAACGGACGGACACACTGAAGCTTTCTTT
cdr3_aa: CASSYSTDGHTEAFF
d_call: NA
j_call: TRBJ1-1
v_call: TRBV5-4
clone_size: NA

cdr3_nt: TGTGCCAGCAGTTCATCAGGAGGGTGGGGTGCTGAGCAGTTCTTC
cdr3_aa: CASSSSGGWGAEQFF
d_call: NA
j_call: TRBJ2-1
v_call: TRBV28
clone_size: NA

cdr3_nt: TGTGCCAGCAGCTCGGGTTGGCCAGCGAACACCGGGGAGCTGTTTTTT
cdr3_aa: CASSSGWPANTGELFF
d_call: NA
j_call: TRBJ2-2
v_call: TRBV11-2
clone_size: NA

cdr3_nt: TGCGCCAGCAGCATAGGGAGGGGGGGGACCTACGAGCAGTACTTC
cdr3_aa: CASSIGRGGTYEQYF
d_call: NA
j_call: TRBJ2-7
v_call: TRBV5-1
clone_size: NA

cdr3_nt: TGTGCCAGCAGCCGCTATGAGGAGGGATACACTGAAGCTTTCTTT
cdr3_aa: CASSRYEEGYTEAFF
d_call: NA
j_call: TRBJ1-1
v_call: TRBV5-6
clone_size: NA

cdr3_nt: TGTGCCAGCAGTTACTCGTTTGGGGGATGGGACACTGAAGCTTTCTTT
cdr3_aa: CASSYSFGGWDTEAFF
d_call: NA
j_call: TRBJ1-1
v_call: TRBV6-5
clone_size: few

cdr3_nt: TGTGCCATCCCCTACCACCAAGACACCCCCTACGAGCAGTACTTC
cdr3_aa: CAIPYHQDTPYEQYF
d_call: NA
j_call: TRBJ2-7
v_call: TRBV2
clone_size: few

cdr3_nt: TGTGCCAGCAGCTCTAGCCCCGTGTCGGGAGTGGAGGCAGATACGCAGTATTTT
cdr3_aa: CASSSSPVSGVEADTQYF
d_call: NA
j_call: TRBJ2-3
v_call: TRBV13
clone_size: NA

cdr3_nt: TGTGCCAGCAGCTCAGGACAGGCGAACACTGAAGCTTTCTTT
cdr3_aa: CASSSGQANTEAFF
d_call: TRBD1
j_call: TRBJ1-1
v_call: TRBV7-6
clone_size: NA

cdr3_nt: TGTGCCAGTCGGGACATATTCTACGAGCAGTACTTC
cdr3_aa: CASRDIFYEQYF
d_call: NA
j_call: TRBJ2-7
v_call: TRBV6-1
clone_size: NA

cdr3_nt: TGTGCCAGCAGCGATCCTGGACTGGCTGGAAACACCATATATTTT
cdr3_aa: CASSDPGLAGNTIYF
d_call: NA
j_call: TRBJ1-3
v_call: TRBV7-9
clone_size: NA

cdr3_nt: TGTGCCAGCAGCTTTGGCCGACACTACGAGCAGTACTTC
cdr3_aa: CASSFGRHYEQYF
d_call: NA
j_call: TRBJ2-7
v_call: TRBV5-6
clone_size: NA

cdr3_nt: TGCGCCAGCACGACTAGCTACAATGAGCAGTTCTTC
cdr3_aa: CASTTSYNEQFF
d_call: NA
j_call: TRBJ2-1
v_call: TRBV5-1
clone_size: NA

cdr3_nt: TGTGCCAGCAGACCCGACGGGCTATTCTACGAGCAGTACTTC
cdr3_aa: CASRPDGLFYEQYF
d_call: NA
j_call: TRBJ2-7
v_call: TRBV7-9
clone_size: NA

cdr3_nt: TGTGCCAGCAGTAAGGGTTCCGGCTACACCTTC
cdr3_aa: CASSKGSGYTF
d_call: NA
j_call: TRBJ1-2
v_call: TRBV5-4
clone_size: NA

cdr3_nt: TGTGCCAGCAGCCTAACCGATTTTAATGAAAAACTGTTTTTT
cdr3_aa: CASSLTDFNEKLFF
d_call: NA
j_call: TRBJ1-4
v_call: TRBV7-8
clone_size: NA

cdr3_nt: TGCGCCAGCGCCTCCTGGGGGTGGGGACAGGGGGCCTCGGGTGAAGCTTTCTTT
cdr3_aa: CASASWGWGQGASGEAFF
d_call: TRBD1
j_call: TRBJ1-1
v_call: TRBV5-1
clone_size: NA

cdr3_nt: TGTGCCAGCAGCTTAAACCCAGATACGCAGTATTTT
cdr3_aa: CASSLNPDTQYF
d_call: NA
j_call: TRBJ2-3
v_call: TRBV7-9
clone_size: NA

cdr3_nt: TGCGCCAGCAGCTTGAGTGGGGCAGCGAACACTGAAGCTTTCTTT
cdr3_aa: CASSLSGAANTEAFF
d_call: NA
j_call: TRBJ1-1
v_call: TRBV5-1
clone_size: NA

cdr3_nt: TGTGCCAGCAGCTTAGGTGGGGGGTCGAACACCGGGGAGCTGTTTTTT
cdr3_aa: CASSLGGGSNTGELFF
d_call: NA
j_call: TRBJ2-2
v_call: TRBV5-8
clone_size: NA